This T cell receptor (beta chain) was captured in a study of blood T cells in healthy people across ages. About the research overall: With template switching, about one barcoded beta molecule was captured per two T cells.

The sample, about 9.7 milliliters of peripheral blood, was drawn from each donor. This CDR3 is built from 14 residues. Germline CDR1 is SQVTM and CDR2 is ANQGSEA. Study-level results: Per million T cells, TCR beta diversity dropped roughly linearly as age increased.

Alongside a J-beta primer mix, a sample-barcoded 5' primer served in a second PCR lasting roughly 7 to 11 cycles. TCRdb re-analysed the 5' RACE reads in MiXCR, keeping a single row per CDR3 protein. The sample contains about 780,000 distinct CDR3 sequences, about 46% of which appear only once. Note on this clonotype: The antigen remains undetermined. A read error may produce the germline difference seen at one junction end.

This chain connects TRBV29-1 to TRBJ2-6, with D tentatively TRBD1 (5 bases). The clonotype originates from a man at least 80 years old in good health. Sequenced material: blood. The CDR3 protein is CGVDSQSGANVLTF. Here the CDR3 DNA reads TGCGGCGTCGACAGCCAATCTGGGGCCAACGTCCTGACTTTC. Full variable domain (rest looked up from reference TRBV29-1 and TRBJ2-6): SAVISQKPSRDICQRGTSLTIQCQVDSQVTMMFWYRQQPGQSLTLIATANQGSEATYESGFVIDKFPISRPNLTFSTLTVSNMSPEDSSIYLCGVDSQSGANVLTFGAGSRLTVL.